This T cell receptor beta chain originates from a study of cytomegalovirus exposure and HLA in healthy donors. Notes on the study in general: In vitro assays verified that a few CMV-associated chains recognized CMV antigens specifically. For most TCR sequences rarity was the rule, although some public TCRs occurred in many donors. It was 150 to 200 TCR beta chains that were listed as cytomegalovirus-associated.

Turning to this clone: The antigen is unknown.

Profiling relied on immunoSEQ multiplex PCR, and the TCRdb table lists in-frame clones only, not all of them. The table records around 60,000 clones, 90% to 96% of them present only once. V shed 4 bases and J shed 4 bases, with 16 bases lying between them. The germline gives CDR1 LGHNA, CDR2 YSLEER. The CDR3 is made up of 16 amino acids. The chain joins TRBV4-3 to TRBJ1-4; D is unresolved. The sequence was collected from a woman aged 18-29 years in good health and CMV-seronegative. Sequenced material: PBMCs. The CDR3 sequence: CASSRQALVYNEKLFF. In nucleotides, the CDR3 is TGCGCCAGCAGCCGCCAGGCCTTGGTTTATAATGAAAAACTGTTTTTT.